This TCR beta chain originates from a study of early T cells in non-severe SARS-CoV-2 infection. Between the trimmed V and J ends, which lost 0 bases and 7 bases, there was a span of 10 bases. The germline V gene has CDR1 SGHTA and CDR2 FQGNSA. This CDR3 is built from 14 residues. TCRdb used MiXCR to reprocess the 5' RACE reads, holding one entry per CDR3 protein. The sample holds tens of thousands of distinct CDR3 sequences, more than 10% seen once. The rearrangement links TRBV7-2 to TRBJ1-5; weak D call: TRBD1 (6 bases). Sequences were obtained from whole blood. The source of this sequence is an adult who was a healthcare worker with PCR-confirmed SARS-CoV-2 infection or an uninfected control (not recorded which). The CDR3 sequence: CASSLAGHAQPQHF. CDR3 nucleotide sequence: TGTGCCAGCAGCTTAGCGGGACACGCGCAGCCCCAGCATTTT.